This T cell receptor (beta chain) came from a study of radiation and T cells in renal cell carcinoma. Whole-study findings and limits: Baseline intratumoral clonotype presence is unknown without pretreatment biopsies. Top tumor clonotypes rose in blood 2 weeks post-radiation, then contracted.

Of note for this clone: Its antigen is not identified.

Clones were sequenced by immunoSEQ multiplex PCR, and TCRdb holds only the in-frame ones, with some missing. The table includes some 50,000 clones, 83% detected once. The time point here: baseline pretreatment blood. The treatment is: 15 Gy SBRT to primary tumor, nephrectomy 4 weeks later. The TCR sequence derives from a woman in her seventies with renal cell carcinoma. The sample consisted of blood, taken from a patient whose treatment included radiotherapy and nephrectomy.

The CDR3 DNA is TGTGCCAGCAGCCAGGCCTACGAGCAGTACTTC. This codes for CASSQAYEQYF. This chain connects TRBV7-2 to TRBJ2-7; D is unclear. The length of the CDR3 is 11 residues. The germline V gene has CDR1 SGHTA and CDR2 FQGNSA. Trimming shortened V by 5 bases and J by 2 bases, and 4 bases separated the two germline ends.